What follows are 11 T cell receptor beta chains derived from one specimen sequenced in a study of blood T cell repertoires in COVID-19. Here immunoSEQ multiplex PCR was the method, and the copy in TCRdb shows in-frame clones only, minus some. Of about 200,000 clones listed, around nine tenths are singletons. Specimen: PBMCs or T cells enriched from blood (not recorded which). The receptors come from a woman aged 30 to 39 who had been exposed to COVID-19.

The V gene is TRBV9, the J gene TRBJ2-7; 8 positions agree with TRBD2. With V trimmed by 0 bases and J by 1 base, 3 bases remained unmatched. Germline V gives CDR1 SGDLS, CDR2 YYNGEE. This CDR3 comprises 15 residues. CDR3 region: CASSVDGGASYEQYF. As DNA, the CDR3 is TGTGCCAGCAGCGTAGACGGGGGGGCATCCTACGAGCAGTACTTC.

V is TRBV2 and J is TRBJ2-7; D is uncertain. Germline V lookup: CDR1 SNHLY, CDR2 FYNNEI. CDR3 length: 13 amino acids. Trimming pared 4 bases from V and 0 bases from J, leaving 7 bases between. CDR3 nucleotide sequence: TGTGCCAGCAGTGTTGAGTTCTCCTACGAGCAGTACTTC. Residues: CASSVEFSYEQYF.

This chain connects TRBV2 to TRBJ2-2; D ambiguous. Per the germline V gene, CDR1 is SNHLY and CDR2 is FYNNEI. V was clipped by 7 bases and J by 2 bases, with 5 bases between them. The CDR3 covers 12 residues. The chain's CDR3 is CASIENTGELFF. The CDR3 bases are TGTGCCAGCATAGAAAACACCGGGGAGCTGTTTTTT.

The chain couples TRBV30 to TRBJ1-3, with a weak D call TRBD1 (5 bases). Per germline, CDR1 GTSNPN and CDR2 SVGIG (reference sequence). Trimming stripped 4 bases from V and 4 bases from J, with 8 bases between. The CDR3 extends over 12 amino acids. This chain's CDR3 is CAWTRTGNTIYF. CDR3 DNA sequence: TGTGCCTGGACCCGGACAGGAAACACCATATATTTT.

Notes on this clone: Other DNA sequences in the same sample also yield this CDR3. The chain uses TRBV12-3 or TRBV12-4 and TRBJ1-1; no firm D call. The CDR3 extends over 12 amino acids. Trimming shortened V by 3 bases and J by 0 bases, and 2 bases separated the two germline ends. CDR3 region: CASSFMNTEAFF. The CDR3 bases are TGTGCCAGCAGTTTTATGAACACTGAAGCTTTCTTT.

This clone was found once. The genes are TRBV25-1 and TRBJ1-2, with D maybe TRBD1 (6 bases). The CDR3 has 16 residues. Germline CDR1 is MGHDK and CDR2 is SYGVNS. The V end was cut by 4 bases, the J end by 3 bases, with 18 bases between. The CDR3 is CASSVYSGTPYYGYTF. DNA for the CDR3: TGTGCCAGCAGTGTGTACTCCGGGACACCATACTATGGCTACACCTTC.

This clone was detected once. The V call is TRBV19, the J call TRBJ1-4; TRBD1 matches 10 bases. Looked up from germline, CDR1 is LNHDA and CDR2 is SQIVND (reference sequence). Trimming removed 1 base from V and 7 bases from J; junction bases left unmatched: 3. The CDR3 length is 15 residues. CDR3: CASSIGTGGVEKLFF. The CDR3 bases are TGTGCCAGTAGTATAGGGACAGGGGGTGTTGAAAAACTGTTTTTT.

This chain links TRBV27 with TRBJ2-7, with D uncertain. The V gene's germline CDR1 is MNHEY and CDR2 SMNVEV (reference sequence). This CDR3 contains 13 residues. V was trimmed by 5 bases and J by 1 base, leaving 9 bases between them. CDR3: CASSLKESYEQYF. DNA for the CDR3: TGTGCCAGCAGTCTAAAGGAGTCCTACGAGCAGTACTTC.

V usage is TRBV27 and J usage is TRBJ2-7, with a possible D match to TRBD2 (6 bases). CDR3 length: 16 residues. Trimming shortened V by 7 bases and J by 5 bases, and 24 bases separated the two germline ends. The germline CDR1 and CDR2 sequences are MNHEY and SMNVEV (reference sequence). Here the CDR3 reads CASTPRGGPVYHEQYF. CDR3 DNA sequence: TGTGCCAGCACCCCCCGAGGAGGGCCAGTTTACCACGAGCAGTACTTC.

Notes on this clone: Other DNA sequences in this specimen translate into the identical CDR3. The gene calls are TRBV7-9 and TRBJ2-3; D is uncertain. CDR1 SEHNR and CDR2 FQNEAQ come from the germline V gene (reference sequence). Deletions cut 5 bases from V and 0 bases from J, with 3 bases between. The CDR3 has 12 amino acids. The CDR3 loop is CASSLSTDTQYF. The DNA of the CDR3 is TGTGCCAGCAGCCTCAGCACAGATACGCAGTATTTT.

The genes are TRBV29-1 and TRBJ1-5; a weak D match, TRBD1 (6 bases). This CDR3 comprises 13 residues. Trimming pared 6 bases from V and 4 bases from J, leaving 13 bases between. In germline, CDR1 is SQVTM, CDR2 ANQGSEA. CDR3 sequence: CSVRQGLNQPQHF. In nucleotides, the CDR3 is TGCAGCGTCCGGCAGGGGCTAAATCAGCCCCAGCATTTT.